The rows below give T cell receptor beta chains drawn from one sample of a study of shared clonotypes between healthy human individuals. Sequencing used immunoSEQ multiplex PCR; TCRdb keeps in-frame clones, though not all of them. Of under 150,000 clones in the sample, approximately 70% were seen once. Sequencing input: memory CD8+ T cells sorted from blood. These receptors were collected from a woman younger than 45 in good health. Each CDR3 is given with its conserved first and last residue. The order of the fields is D gene, clone size, J gene, V gene, CDR3 DNA, CDR3 protein. A D gene is named only where the DNA matches it firmly. The size field is filled for only some rows; it gives once, few, many or a size class.

>-|once|TRBJ2-7|TRBV5-1
TGCGCCAGCAGCGCCGGGACTCGCTACGAGCAGTACTTC
CASSAGTRYEQYF
>-|-|TRBJ2-1|TRBV9
TGTGCCAGCAGCGTAGACCGGAGATCCTACAATGAGCAGTTCTTC
CASSVDRRSYNEQFF
>TRBD1|-|TRBJ2-7|TRBV7-9
TGTGCCAGCAGCGAGGACAGGACTTACTACGAGCAGTACTTC
CASSEDRTYYEQYF
>-|few|TRBJ1-2|TRBV2
TGTGCCAAGGACAGTAACTATGGCTACACCTTC
CAKDSNYGYTF
>-|-|TRBJ1-1|TRBV11-2
TGTGCCAGCAGCTTAAGGGGAGTAAGGGTGAACACTGAAGCTTTCTTT
CASSLRGVRVNTEAFF
>-|-|TRBJ2-3|TRBV11-1
TGTGCCAGCAGTTTGGGCAGGGAGGCAGATACGCAGTATTTT
CASSLGREADTQYF
>TRBD1|many|TRBJ1-5|TRBV6-1
TGTGCCAGCAGTAATTCCGGGACAGAAGAGCCCCAGCATTTT
CASSNSGTEEPQHF
>TRBD1|-|TRBJ2-2|TRBV4-1
TGCGCCAGCAGCCAAGCCCCCGGGACAGGGCCCGTAAGCACCGGGGAGCTGTTTTTT
CASSQAPGTGPVSTGELFF
>-|-|TRBJ2-5|TRBV5-5
TGTGCCAGCAGCCGCAGGGGAGGGGGCCAAGAGACCCAGTACTTC
CASSRRGGGQETQYF
>TRBD2|few|TRBJ2-3|TRBV25-1
TGTGCCAGCAGTGAGTCTATAGCGGGACCCGATACGCAGTATTTT
CASSESIAGPDTQYF
>-|-|TRBJ2-4|TRBV10-3
TGTGCCTCCTCAGAGAAGCGGAGAGCCAAAAACATTCAGTACTTC
CASSEKRRAKNIQYF
>TRBD1|-|TRBJ1-4|TRBV5-1
TGCGCCAGCAGCCCTACAGGGGGCGGGAATGAAAAACTGTTTTTT
CASSPTGGGNEKLFF
>-|many|TRBJ2-3|TRBV6-4
TGTGCCAGCAGTTTATCCGCTAGCGCGATCACAGATACGCAGTATTTT
CASSLSASAITDTQYF
>TRBD2|-|TRBJ2-5|TRBV9
TGTGCCAGCAGCGTCTCTGGGGGGGTCCAAGAGACCCAGTACTTC
CASSVSGGVQETQYF
>TRBD2|-|TRBJ2-3|TRBV7-9
TGTGCCAGCAGACCCCGGACTAGCGGGAGGTCTAGCACAGATACGCAGTATTTT
CASRPRTSGRSSTDTQYF
>-|few|TRBJ1-3|TRBV2
TGTGCCAGCAACCTAGAACTGTCAGTTTCTGTCTCTGGAAACACCATATATTTT
CASNLELSVSVSGNTIYF
>TRBD2|few|TRBJ2-2|TRBV14
TGTGCCAGCAGCCAAGTTTATCGGGGGGCCGGGGAGCTGTTTTTT
CASSQVYRGAGELFF
>-|once|TRBJ2-2|TRBV30
TGTGCCTGGAGTTTAGTTCTCGGGGAGCTGTTTTTT
CAWSLVLGELFF
>-|few|TRBJ1-5|TRBV15
TGTGCCACCAGCAGAGATTTTAGCAATCAGCCCCAGCATTTT
CATSRDFSNQPQHF
>TRBD2|-|TRBJ2-2|TRBV6-4
TGTGCCAGCAGTGACGGGAGGGCCAACACCGGGGAGCTGTTTTTT
CASSDGRANTGELFF
>TRBD2|medium-sized|TRBJ2-1|TRBV28
TGTGCCAGCAGTTTACCCGCGGGAGAACTGAATGAGCAGTTCTTC
CASSLPAGELNEQFF
>-|few|TRBJ1-5|TRBV7-8
TGTGCCAGCAGTCCTCAACGGGGGGCCGGTCAGCCCCAGCATTTT
CASSPQRGAGQPQHF
>-|-|TRBJ2-7|TRBV4-2
TGTGCCAGCAGCCAGGGTTCGGGGAGGACCTACGAGCAGTACTTC
CASSQGSGRTYEQYF
>TRBD1|-|TRBJ2-1|TRBV28
TGTGCCAGCGAACGGGGCAGGGGGTCCTACAATGAGCAGTTCTTC
CASERGRGSYNEQFF
>-|many|TRBJ1-1|TRBV28
TGTGCCAGCAGCTCGTATATTGAGGGGAACACTGAAGCTTTCTTT
CASSSYIEGNTEAFF
>TRBD1|-|TRBJ1-5|TRBV10-3
TGTGCCATCAGTGAGAGGGGACAGCAGCCCCAGCATTTT
CAISERGQQPQHF
>TRBD2|once|TRBJ2-1|TRBV5-1
TGCGCCAGCAGCTTAAGGACTAGCGGGACTCCCAATGAGCAGTTCTTC
CASSLRTSGTPNEQFF
>TRBD1|few|TRBJ1-1|TRBV19
TGTGCCAGTACCACTTGGACAGGGGGAACTGAAGCTTTCTTT
CASTTWTGGTEAFF
>TRBD2|-|TRBJ2-1|TRBV6-6
TGTGCCAGCAGTTCTCCGGGAGGTGATGAGCAGTTCTTC
CASSSPGGDEQFF
>-|-|TRBJ2-7|TRBV5-6
TGTGCCAGCAGCTCTTGGGGGACAGGGGTTCTAGCGGGAGCGGCTCGACAGTACTTC
CASSSWGTGVLAGAARQYF
>-|-|TRBJ1-1|TRBV9
TGTGCCAGCAGCGTAGTCCAAGGGGGAAGAGGGACTGAAGCTTTCTTT
CASSVVQGGRGTEAFF
>-|-|TRBJ2-5|TRBV4-1
TGCGCCAGCAGCAAAAGCCCTGCTGACACCCAAGAGACCCAGTACTTC
CASSKSPADTQETQYF
>-|once|TRBJ2-7|TRBV27
TGTGCCAGCAGTTCGACAGGTAGCTCCTACGAGCAGTACTTC
CASSSTGSSYEQYF
>-|-|TRBJ1-2|TRBV5-1
TGCGCCAGCAGCTTGGCCGACGGACCATACGATGGCTACACCTTC
CASSLADGPYDGYTF
>-|-|TRBJ1-1|TRBV5-1
TGCGCCAGCAGCTTGGCGGTGGGAGATATGAACACTGAAGCTTTCTTT
CASSLAVGDMNTEAFF
>-|-|TRBJ1-5|TRBV23-1
TGCGCCAGCAGACGGGACATCTATAGCAATCAGCCCCAGCATTTT
CASRRDIYSNQPQHF
>-|once|TRBJ2-7|TRBV7-9
TGTGCCAGCAGCTCCAGTAGGGGAGAGGTGTCCTACGAGCAGTACTTC
CASSSSRGEVSYEQYF
>-|-|TRBJ1-4|TRBV2
TGTGCCAGCAAGGGGATAACTAATGAAAAACTGTTTTTT
CASKGITNEKLFF
>TRBD1|-|TRBJ1-5|TRBV2
TGTGCCAGCATGGGACAGGGAGGCCAGCCCCAGCATTTT
CASMGQGGQPQHF
>-|-|TRBJ2-2|TRBV28
TGTGCCAGCAGTTTGCCCGTTGCTGGGGCACAAAACACCGGGGAGCTGTTTTTT
CASSLPVAGAQNTGELFF
>-|-|TRBJ2-3|TRBV5-1
TGTGCCAGCGGCCCACGAGGAGATACGCAGTATTTT
CASGPRGDTQYF
>TRBD2|-|TRBJ2-1|TRBV7-2
TGTGCCAGCAGCACAAGGACTAGCTATAATGAGCAGTTCTTC
CASSTRTSYNEQFF
>TRBD1|-|TRBJ2-1|TRBV29-1
TGCAGCGTCAATCCGGGACAGGGGGCGGGTGAGCAGTTCTTC
CSVNPGQGAGEQFF
>TRBD2|once|TRBJ2-1|TRBV2
TGTGCCAGCAGGCCAGCGGGAGGGGGATACAATGAGCAGTTCTTC
CASRPAGGGYNEQFF
>-|-|TRBJ1-5|TRBV30
TGTGCCTGGAGTGTACTGGGAAATCAGCCCCAGCATTTT
CAWSVLGNQPQHF
>TRBD1|-|TRBJ1-2|TRBV19
TGTGCCAGTAGTTGGGACAGGAATTATGGCTACACCTTC
CASSWDRNYGYTF
>-|-|TRBJ1-2|TRBV4-2
TGTGCCAGCAGCCAACTCCCCCCGGGACCAGGGACCTTC
CASSQLPPGPGTF
>-|-|TRBJ1-2|TRBV5-6
TGTGCCAGCAGCTTGGGGGGCTATGGCTACACCTTC
CASSLGGYGYTF
>-|-|TRBJ1-1|TRBV6-6
TGTGCCAGCAGTTACGACGGTCCCAGGGCCCACACTGAAGCTTTCTTT
CASSYDGPRAHTEAFF